These 17 T cell receptor beta chains were all obtained from the same sample, sequenced in a study of T cells after yellow fever vaccination. One entry per CDR3 protein, called by TCRdb with MiXCR from the 5' RACE reads. The top ten clones hold under 20% of a sample with 200,000 to 300,000 distinct CDR3 sequences, approximately 3.5% of them seen once. Sequenced material: PBMCs, taken 15 days after the yellow fever booster vaccination. The receptors come from a man aged 18-30 years who received the YFV17D yellow fever vaccine.

This clonotype was observed many times. This sequence joins TRBV4-3 and TRBJ2-3; D call uncertain. Germline V CDR1 and CDR2: LGHNA, YSLEER. V lost 1 base and J 0 bases, leaving 8 bases between the germline ends. The CDR3 runs 15 residues. CDR3 DNA sequence: TGCGCCAGCAGCCAAGCAGTGAGTAGCACAGATACGCAGTATTTT. Amino acid sequence: CASSQAVSSTDTQYF.

This clonotype was recorded at least ten times. The chain links TRBV18 to TRBJ2-5, with D uncertain. V was cut by 2 bases and J by 4 bases, with 17 bases left in between. The CDR3 contains 16 residues. Germline lookup yields CDR1 KGHSH and CDR2 LQKENI. CDR3 sequence: CASSPTTPSLGETQYF. The CDR3 nucleotides read TGTGCCAGCTCACCAACGACACCTTCCCTTGGAGAGACCCAGTACTTC.

Many counts were recorded for this clonotype. The J gene is TRBJ2-5, the V gene TRBV5-1; no clear D gene. Germline CDR1 is SGHRS and CDR2 is YFSETQ. Trimming left V 1 base short and J 2 bases short, with 12 bases between. The CDR3 covers 15 residues. The CDR3 DNA is TGCGCCAGCAGCTTGATCTTGGCAACTCAAGAGACCCAGTACTTC. Amino acid sequence: CASSLILATQETQYF.

This clonotype was seen ten or more times. The rearrangement uses TRBV7-2 and TRBJ1-1, with TRBD1 as a possible D gene (5 bases). CDR1 and CDR2 (germline): SGHTA, FQGNSA. With 5 bases removed from V and 1 base from J, the gap between germline ends came to 11 bases. CDR3 length equals 14 residues. CDR3 sequence: CASSRGTSNTEAFF. The CDR3 nucleotides are TGTGCCAGCAGCCGCGGGACCTCGAACACTGAAGCTTTCTTT.

This clonotype came up many times. V and J are TRBV7-9 and TRBJ1-3, with D unresolved. V lost 0 bases to trimming and J lost 1 base, with 4 bases between them. Germline V gene sequence: CDR1 SEHNR, CDR2 FQNEAQ (reference sequence). The CDR3 has 14 amino acids. CDR3 sequence reads: CASSLAVSGNTIYF. In nucleotides, the CDR3 is TGTGCCAGCAGCTTAGCCGTTTCTGGAAACACCATATATTTT.

This clonotype was recorded many times. The chain links TRBV20-1 to TRBJ1-2, with 9 nucleotides matching TRBD1. Germline V gives CDR1 DFQATT, CDR2 SNEGSKA (reference sequence). This CDR3 comprises 11 residues. After removal of 1 base from V and 12 bases from J, the junction contained 3 bases not matched to a gene. This CDR3 reads CSARGQGDDTF. CDR3 sequence (DNA): TGCAGTGCTAGAGGACAGGGGGATGACACCTTC.

The V call is TRBV7-2, the J call TRBJ2-7, with D tentatively TRBD2 (6 bases). The length of the CDR3 is 15 residues. Trimming removed 0 bases from V and 5 bases from J, with 14 bases in between. CDR1 is SGHTA, CDR2 FQGNSA, per germline. CDR3 loop: CASSLAAGTLHEQYF. In DNA, the CDR3 is TGTGCCAGCAGCTTAGCGGCGGGGACCCTCCACGAGCAGTACTTC.

As concerns this clonotype: At one end the junction does not follow the germline gene, possibly because of a read error. This chain uses TRBV7-7 with TRBJ2-7; D remains unclear. Germline V gene sequence: CDR1 SSHAT, CDR2 FNYEAQ (reference sequence). The CDR3 is 13 amino acids. This chain's CDR3 is CASSASYNYEQHF. The CDR3 DNA is TGTGCCAGCAGCGCCTCTTATAACTACGAGCAGCACTTC.

This clonotype appeared many times. The V gene is TRBV20-1, the J gene TRBJ2-5, with 13 nucleotides matching TRBD2. With V trimmed by 3 bases and J by 6 bases, 7 bases remained unmatched. This CDR3 contains 15 residues. The V gene's germline CDR1 is DFQATT and CDR2 SNEGSKA (reference sequence). CDR3 sequence: CSASRLAGGFKTQYF. As DNA, the CDR3 is TGCAGTGCTAGCAGACTAGCGGGGGGTTTTAAGACCCAGTACTTC.

This clonotype was picked up many times. The rearrangement joins TRBV6-6 to TRBJ2-5; 8 nucleotides line up with TRBD1. Germline CDR1 and CDR2: MNHNY and SVGAGI (reference sequence). V lost 6 bases, J lost 1 base, and 4 bases stayed unmatched. The CDR3 has 14 amino acids. The CDR3 spells CASRRTGGQETQYF. Written as DNA, the CDR3 is TGTGCCAGCAGACGTACAGGGGGCCAAGAGACCCAGTACTTC.

This clonotype was seen at least ten times. The chain employs TRBV5-1 and TRBJ2-5; 7 bases match TRBD2. Germline V CDR1 and CDR2: SGHRS, YFSETQ. Germline trimming cut 7 bases from V and 5 bases from J; bases unmatched to any gene: 14. This CDR3 spans 15 amino acids. The DNA of the CDR3 is TGCGCCAGCCGCAGACTAGCTGGGCAAAGTGAGACCCAGTACTTC. Its translation: CASRRLAGQSETQYF.

This clonotype appeared a few times. The chain is built from TRBV20-1 and TRBJ2-5, with 9 bases that match TRBD2. V was clipped by 0 bases and J by 3 bases; unmatched bases: 5. The germline CDR1 and CDR2 sequences are DFQATT and SNEGSKA (reference sequence). The CDR3 spans 15 residues. CDR3 coding DNA: TGCAGTGCTAGAGATCGATTAGCGGGGGAAGAGACCCAGTACTTC. It is translated as CSARDRLAGEETQYF.

This clonotype has ten or more counts. The J gene is TRBJ2-1, the V gene TRBV12-3 or TRBV12-4; unclear D gene. V lost 3 bases and J lost 2, with 14 bases in between. The CDR3 is 16 amino acids. The CDR3 region has the DNA TGTGCCAGCAGTTTTGCGTTGGCTGCCACCTACAATGAGCAGTTCTTC. Protein sequence: CASSFALAATYNEQFF.

The V gene is TRBV5-4, the J gene TRBJ2-3, with 7 bases that match TRBD2. V was pared by 2 bases and J by 5 bases, with 11 bases of the junction left unmatched. Germline V gene data show CDR1 as SGHNT and CDR2 as YYREEE (reference sequence). The CDR3 is 16 residues long. Here the CDR3 reads CASSLSRLAAGDTQYF. The CDR3 DNA reads TGTGCCAGCAGCTTATCGCGCCTAGCGGCAGGAGATACGCAGTATTTT. The entire variable domain, with the rest obtained from reference TRBV5-4 and TRBJ2-3, is as follows: ETGVTQSPTHLIKTRGQQVTLRCSSQSGHNTVSWYQQALGQGPQFIFQYYREEENGRGNFPPRFSGLQFPNYSSELNVNALELDDSALYLCASSLSRLAAGDTQYFGPGTRLTVL.

This clonotype was recorded many times. The chain employs TRBV5-1 and TRBJ1-2; maybe TRBD1 (6 bases). The germline V and J ends were trimmed by 0 bases and 4 bases, with 10 bases remaining between them. The CDR3 is 14 amino acids. CDR1 is SGHRS and CDR2 is YFSETQ in the germline V gene. The CDR3 spells CASSLEQGAYGYTF. CDR3 bases: TGCGCCAGCAGCTTGGAACAGGGCGCCTATGGCTACACCTTC.

J is TRBJ2-3 and V is TRBV4-3; TRBD2 agrees at 15 bases. The V gene end was trimmed by 4 bases and the J gene end by 4 bases; junction bases not matched to a gene: 6. CDR3 length: 17 amino acids. Per the germline V gene, CDR1 is LGHNA and CDR2 is YSLEER. CDR3 loop: CASSLRTSGGGADTQYF. CDR3 sequence (DNA): TGCGCCAGCAGCCTTCGGACTAGCGGGGGGGGTGCAGATACGCAGTATTTT.

This clonotype is large within its sample. The gene calls are TRBV6-2 or TRBV6-3 and TRBJ1-5; maybe TRBD1 (5 bases). V was shortened by 6 bases and J by 2 bases, with 11 bases between the two germline ends. Germline CDR1 and CDR2: MNHEY and SVGEGT. The CDR3 contains 14 residues. DNA for the CDR3: TGTGCCAGCAGATCACTACAGGGCAATCAGCCCCAGCATTTT. Translated: CASRSLQGNQPQHF.